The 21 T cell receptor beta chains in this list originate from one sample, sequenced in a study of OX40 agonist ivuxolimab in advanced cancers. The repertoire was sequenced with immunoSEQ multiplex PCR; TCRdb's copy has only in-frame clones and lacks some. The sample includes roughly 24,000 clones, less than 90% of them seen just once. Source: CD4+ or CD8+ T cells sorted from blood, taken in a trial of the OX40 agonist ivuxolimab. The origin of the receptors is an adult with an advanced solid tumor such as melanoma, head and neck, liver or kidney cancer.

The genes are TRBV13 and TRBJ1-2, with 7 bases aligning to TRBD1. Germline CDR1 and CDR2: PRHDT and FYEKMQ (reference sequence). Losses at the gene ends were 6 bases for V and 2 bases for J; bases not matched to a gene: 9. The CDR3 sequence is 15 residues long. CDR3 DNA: TGTGCCAGCAGGTCCAATCCAGGGGGAAACTATGGCTACACCTTC. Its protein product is CASRSNPGGNYGYTF.

Here the CDR3 DNA reads TGTGCCAGCGCGGGACAGGGGGCCACCGGGGAGCTGTTTTTT. This encodes CASAGQGATGELFF. The V and J genes are TRBV2 and TRBJ2-2, with TRBD1 identical over 12 bases. CDR3 length: 14 amino acids. J gave up 4 bases and V 8 bases, and 2 bases lay outside the gene matches. The germline V gene encodes CDR1 SNHLY and CDR2 FYNNEI.

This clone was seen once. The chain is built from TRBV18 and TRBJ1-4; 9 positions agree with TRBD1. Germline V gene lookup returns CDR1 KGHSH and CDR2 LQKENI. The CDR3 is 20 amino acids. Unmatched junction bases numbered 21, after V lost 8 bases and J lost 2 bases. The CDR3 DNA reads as TGTGCCAGCATGAGTCGGACCGGGACAGGGCACCTTGGGACTAATGAAAAACTGTTTTTT. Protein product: CASMSRTGTGHLGTNEKLFF.

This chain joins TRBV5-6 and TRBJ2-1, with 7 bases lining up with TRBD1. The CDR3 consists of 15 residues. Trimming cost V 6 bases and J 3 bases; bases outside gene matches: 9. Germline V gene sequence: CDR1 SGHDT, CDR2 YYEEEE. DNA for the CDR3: TGTGCCAGCAACCACCCCGGGACAGTCTACAATGAGCAGTTCTTC. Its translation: CASNHPGTVYNEQFF.

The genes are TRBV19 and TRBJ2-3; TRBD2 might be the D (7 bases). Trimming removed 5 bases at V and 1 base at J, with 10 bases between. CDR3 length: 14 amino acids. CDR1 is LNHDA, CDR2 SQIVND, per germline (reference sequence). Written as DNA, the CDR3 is TGTGCCAGTAGTGCCGGGGGGCGCACAGATACGCAGTATTTT. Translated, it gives CASSAGGRTDTQYF.

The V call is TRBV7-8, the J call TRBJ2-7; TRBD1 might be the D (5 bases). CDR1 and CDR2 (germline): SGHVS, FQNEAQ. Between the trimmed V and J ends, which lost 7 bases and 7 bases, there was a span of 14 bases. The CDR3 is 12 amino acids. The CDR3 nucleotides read TGTGCCAGCACCTCACAGGCTCAAGAGCAGTACTTC. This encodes CASTSQAQEQYF.

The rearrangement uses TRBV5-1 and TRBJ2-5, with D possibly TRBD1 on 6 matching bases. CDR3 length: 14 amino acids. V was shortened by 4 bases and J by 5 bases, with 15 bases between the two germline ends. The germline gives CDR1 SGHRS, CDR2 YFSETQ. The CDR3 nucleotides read TGCGCCAGCAGCCAATGGGGGCCGGGGGAGACCCAGTACTTC. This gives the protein CASSQWGPGETQYF. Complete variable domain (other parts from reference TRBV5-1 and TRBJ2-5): KAGVTQTPRYLIKTRGQQVTLSCSPISGHRSVSWYQQTPGQGLQFLFEYFSETQRNKGNFPGRFSGRQFSNSRSEMNVSTLELGDSALYLCASSQWGPGETQYFGPGTRLLVL.

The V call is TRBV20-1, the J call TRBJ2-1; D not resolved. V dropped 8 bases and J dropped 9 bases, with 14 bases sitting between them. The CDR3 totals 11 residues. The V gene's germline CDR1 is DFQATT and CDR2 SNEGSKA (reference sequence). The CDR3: CSFAVFGEQFF. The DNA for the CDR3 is TGCAGTTTCGCAGTATTTGGTGAGCAGTTCTTC.

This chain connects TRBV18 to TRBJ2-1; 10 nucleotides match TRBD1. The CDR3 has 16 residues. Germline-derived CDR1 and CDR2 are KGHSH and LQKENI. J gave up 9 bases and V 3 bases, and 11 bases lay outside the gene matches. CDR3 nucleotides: TGTGCCAGCTCACCTCTGGGACAGGGGTTAGCAGGTGAGCAGTTCTTC. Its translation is CASSPLGQGLAGEQFF.

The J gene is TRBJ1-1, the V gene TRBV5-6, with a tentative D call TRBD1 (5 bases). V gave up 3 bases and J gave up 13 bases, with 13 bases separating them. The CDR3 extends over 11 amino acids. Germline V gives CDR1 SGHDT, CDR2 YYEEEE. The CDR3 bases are TGTGCCAGCAGCTACGTGACAGAAATTTTCTTT. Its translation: CASSYVTEIFF.

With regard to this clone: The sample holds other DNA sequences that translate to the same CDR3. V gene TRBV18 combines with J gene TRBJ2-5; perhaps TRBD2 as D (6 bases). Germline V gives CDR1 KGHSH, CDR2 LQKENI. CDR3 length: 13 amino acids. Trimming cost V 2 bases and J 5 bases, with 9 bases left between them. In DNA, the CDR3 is TGTGCCAGCTCACCAACTGGGACTGAGACCCAGTACTTC. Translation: CASSPTGTETQYF.

The CDR3 spells CASSQEGGPTGELFF. The CDR3 region has the DNA TGCGCCAGCAGCCAAGAGGGCGGACCCACCGGGGAGCTGTTTTTT. This chain connects TRBV4-3 to TRBJ2-2; D gene unclear. This CDR3 spans 15 amino acids. Between the trimmed V and J ends, which lost 0 bases and 4 bases, there was a span of 9 bases. Germline CDR1 and CDR2: LGHNA and YSLEER.

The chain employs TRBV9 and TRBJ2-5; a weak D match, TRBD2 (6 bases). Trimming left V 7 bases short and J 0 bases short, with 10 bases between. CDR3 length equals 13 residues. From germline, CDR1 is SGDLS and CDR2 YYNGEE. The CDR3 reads CASGRGDQETQYF. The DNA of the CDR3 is TGTGCCAGCGGGCGGGGAGACCAAGAGACCCAGTACTTC.

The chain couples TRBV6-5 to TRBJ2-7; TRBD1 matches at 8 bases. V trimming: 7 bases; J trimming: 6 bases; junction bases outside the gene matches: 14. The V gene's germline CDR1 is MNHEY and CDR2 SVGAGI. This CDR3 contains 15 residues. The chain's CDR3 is CASNYWTGRSGEQYF. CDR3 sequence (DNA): TGTGCCAGCAATTATTGGACAGGGAGATCGGGCGAGCAGTACTTC.

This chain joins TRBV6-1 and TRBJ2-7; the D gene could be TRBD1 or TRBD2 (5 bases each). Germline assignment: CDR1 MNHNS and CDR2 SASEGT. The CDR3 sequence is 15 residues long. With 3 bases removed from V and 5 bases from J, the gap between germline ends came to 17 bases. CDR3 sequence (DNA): TGTGCCAGCAGTGAGTGGGGACGGATACTCGACGAGCAGTACTTC. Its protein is CASSEWGRILDEQYF.

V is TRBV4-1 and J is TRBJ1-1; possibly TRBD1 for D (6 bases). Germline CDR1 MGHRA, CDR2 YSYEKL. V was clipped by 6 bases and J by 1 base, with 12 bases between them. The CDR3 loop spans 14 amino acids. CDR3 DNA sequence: TGCGCCAGCAGAGGACAGCTTAAGAACACTGAAGCTTTCTTT. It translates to CASRGQLKNTEAFF.

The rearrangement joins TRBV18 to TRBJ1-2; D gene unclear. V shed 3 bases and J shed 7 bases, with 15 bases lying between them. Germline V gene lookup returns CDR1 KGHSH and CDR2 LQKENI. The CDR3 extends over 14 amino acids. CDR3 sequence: CASSPGIRWPGYTF. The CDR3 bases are TGTGCCAGCTCACCGGGCATCAGGTGGCCTGGCTACACCTTC.

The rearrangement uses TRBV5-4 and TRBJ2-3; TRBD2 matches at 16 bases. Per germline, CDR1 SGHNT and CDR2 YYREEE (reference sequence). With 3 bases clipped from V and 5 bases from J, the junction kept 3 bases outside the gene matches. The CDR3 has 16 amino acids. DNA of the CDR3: TGTGCCAGCAGCTGGGGACTAGCGGGAGGGGTAGATACGCAGTATTTT. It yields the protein CASSWGLAGGVDTQYF.

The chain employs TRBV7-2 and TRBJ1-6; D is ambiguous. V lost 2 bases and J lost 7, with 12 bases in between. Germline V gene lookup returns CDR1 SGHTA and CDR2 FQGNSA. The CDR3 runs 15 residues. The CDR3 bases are TGTGCCAGCAGCTTAATGCCAGGACCGAATTCACCCCTCCACTTT. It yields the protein CASSLMPGPNSPLHF. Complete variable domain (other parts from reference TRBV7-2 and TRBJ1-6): GAGVSQSPSNKVTEKGKDVELRCDPISGHTALYWYRQSLGQGLEFLIYFQGNSAPDKSGLPSDRFSAERTGGSVSTLTIQRTQQEDSAVYLCASSLMPGPNSPLHFGNGTRLTVT.

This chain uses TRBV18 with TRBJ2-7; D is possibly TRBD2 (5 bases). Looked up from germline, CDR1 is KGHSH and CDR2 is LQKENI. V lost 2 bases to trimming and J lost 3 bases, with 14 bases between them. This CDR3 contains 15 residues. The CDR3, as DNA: TGTGCCAGCTCACCAGGAGGAGGCACCAACTACGAGCAGTACTTC. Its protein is CASSPGGGTNYEQYF. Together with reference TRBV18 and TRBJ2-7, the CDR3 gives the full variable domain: NAGVMQNPRHLVRRRGQEARLRCSPMKGHSHVYWYRQLPEEGLKFMVYLQKENIIDESGMPKERFSAEFPKEGPSILRIQQVVRGDSAAYFCASSPGGGTNYEQYFGPGTRLTVT.

The CDR3 DNA follows: TGTGCCAGTAGTGTGTCCTCGTTCGAGACCCAGTACTTC. Protein product: CASSVSSFETQYF. V usage is TRBV19 and J usage is TRBJ2-5; D call uncertain. This CDR3 is built from 13 residues. Germline CDR1 reads LNHDA; CDR2 reads SQIVND (reference sequence). Trimming cost V 5 bases and J 5 bases, with 12 bases left between them.